The following is a T cell receptor beta chain sequence with its context. Profiled with immunoSEQ multiplex PCR; TCRdb holds only in-frame clones, not every one. The sample contains approximately 130,000 clones, roughly three quarters of which appear only once. This entry comes from a study of blood T cell repertoires in COVID-19. Sequenced input: peripheral blood. The receptor's source is a human donor in a cohort sampled during active COVID-19.

The CDR3 sequence is CATSATLEGYGYTF. The CDR3 nucleotides are TGTGCCACCAGCGCTACTCTAGAGGGCTATGGCTACACCTTC. This chain links TRBV15 with TRBJ1-2; D call uncertain. The CDR3 runs 14 residues. From germline, CDR1 is LNHNV and CDR2 YYDKDF (reference sequence). Trimming took 5 bases from V and 4 from J, leaving 14 bases between them.